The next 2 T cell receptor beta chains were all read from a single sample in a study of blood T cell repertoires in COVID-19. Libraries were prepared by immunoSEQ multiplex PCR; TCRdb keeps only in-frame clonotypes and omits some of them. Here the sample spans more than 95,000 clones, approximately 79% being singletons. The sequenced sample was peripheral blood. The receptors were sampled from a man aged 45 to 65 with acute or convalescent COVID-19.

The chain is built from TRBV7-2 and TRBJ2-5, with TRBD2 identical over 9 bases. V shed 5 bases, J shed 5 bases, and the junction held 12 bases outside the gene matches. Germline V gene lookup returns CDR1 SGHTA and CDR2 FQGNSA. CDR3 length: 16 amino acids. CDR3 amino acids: CASSEYSGSVGETQYF. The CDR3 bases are TGTGCCAGCAGCGAGTATAGCGGGAGCGTAGGGGAGACCCAGTACTTC.

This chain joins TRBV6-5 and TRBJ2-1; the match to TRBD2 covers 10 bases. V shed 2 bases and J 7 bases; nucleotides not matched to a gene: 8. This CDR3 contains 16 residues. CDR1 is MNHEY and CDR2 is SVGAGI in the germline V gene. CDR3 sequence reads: CASSYRFQRGGNEQFF. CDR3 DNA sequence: TGTGCCAGCAGTTACCGATTCCAGCGGGGGGGGAATGAGCAGTTCTTC.